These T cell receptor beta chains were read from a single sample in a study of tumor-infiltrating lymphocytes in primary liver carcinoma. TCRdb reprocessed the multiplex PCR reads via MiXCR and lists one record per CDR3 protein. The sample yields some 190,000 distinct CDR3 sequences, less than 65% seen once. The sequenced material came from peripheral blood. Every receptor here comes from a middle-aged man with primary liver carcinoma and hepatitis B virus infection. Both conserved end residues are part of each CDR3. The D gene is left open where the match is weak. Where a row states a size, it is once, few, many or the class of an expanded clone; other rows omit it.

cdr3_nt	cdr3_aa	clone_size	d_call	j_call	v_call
TGTGCCAGCAGTTTCGGCGAGACAAGAATAAGGCCCCAGCATTTT	CASSFGETRIRPQHF	NA	NA	TRBJ1-5	TRBV12-3/TRBV12-4
TGTGCCAGCACCTTGAGGGACAGTGGCGATCAGCCCCAGCATTTT	CASTLRDSGDQPQHF	few	TRBD1	TRBJ1-5	TRBV5-5
TGTGCCAGCAGCAGCCGGGACTTCAAATACATTGAGCAGTTCTTC	CASSSRDFKYIEQFF	NA	NA	TRBJ2-1	TRBV21-1
TGTGCCAGCACCCCGGAACTCTCGGGGGCCAACGTCCTGACTTTC	CASTPELSGANVLTF	NA	NA	TRBJ2-6	TRBV5-6
TGTGCCAGCAGTCTTCAGGTCCCCTCCCACGAGCAGTACTTC	CASSLQVPSHEQYF	once	NA	TRBJ2-7	TRBV6-6
TGCGCCAGCAGCCTGGGGAGCGTACAAGAGACCCAGTACTTC	CASSLGSVQETQYF	NA	NA	TRBJ2-5	TRBV5-1
TGTGCCTGGAGAATCACAGGTTACAATGAGCAGTTCTTC	CAWRITGYNEQFF	many	NA	TRBJ2-1	TRBV30
TGCAGCGTTCGACAGGGGGCTACTGAAGCTTTCTTT	CSVRQGATEAFF	few	TRBD1	TRBJ1-1	TRBV29-1
TGTGCCAGCAGTCAGTCCGGGACCGGGGAGCTGTTTTTT	CASSQSGTGELFF	many	NA	TRBJ2-2	TRBV6-2/TRBV6-3
TGTGCCAGCACCCTGACTAGCGATCAATTTACCTACAATGAGCAGTTCTTC	CASTLTSDQFTYNEQFF	few	TRBD2	TRBJ2-1	TRBV12-3/TRBV12-4
TGTGCCAGCAGTAAAAGACTAGCGTGGAGGACAGATACGCAGTATTTT	CASSKRLAWRTDTQYF	NA	TRBD2	TRBJ2-3	TRBV12-3/TRBV12-4
TGTGCCAGCAGCTTTGTTTGGTCCAGCGGGAGGGTAAATGAGCAGTTCTTC	CASSFVWSSGRVNEQFF	once	TRBD2	TRBJ2-1	TRBV11-2
TGCAGCGTTGTACGGGGGGCGGGGGATACGCAGTATTTT	CSVVRGAGDTQYF	many	NA	TRBJ2-3	TRBV29-1
TGTGCCAGCAGCTTAGGAGGGGTCGCCAGCGAGCAGTACTTC	CASSLGGVASEQYF	NA	NA	TRBJ2-7	TRBV7-9